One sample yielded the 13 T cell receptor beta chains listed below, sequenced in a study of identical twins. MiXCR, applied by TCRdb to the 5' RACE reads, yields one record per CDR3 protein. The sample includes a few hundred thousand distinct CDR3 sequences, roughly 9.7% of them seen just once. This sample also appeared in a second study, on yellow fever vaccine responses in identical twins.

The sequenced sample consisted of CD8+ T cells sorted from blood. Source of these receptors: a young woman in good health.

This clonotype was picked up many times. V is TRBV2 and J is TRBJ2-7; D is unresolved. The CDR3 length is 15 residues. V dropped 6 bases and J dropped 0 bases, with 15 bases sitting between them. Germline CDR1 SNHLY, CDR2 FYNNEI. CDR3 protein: CASRVGTASSYEQYF. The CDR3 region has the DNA TGTGCCAGCAGAGTTGGTACAGCTTCCTCCTACGAGCAGTACTTC.

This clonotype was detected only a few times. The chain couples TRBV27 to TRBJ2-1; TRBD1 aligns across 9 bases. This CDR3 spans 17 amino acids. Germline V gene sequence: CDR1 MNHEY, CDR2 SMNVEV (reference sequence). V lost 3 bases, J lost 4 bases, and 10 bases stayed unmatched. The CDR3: CASSFLQQGAEYNEQFF. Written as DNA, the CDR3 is TGTGCCAGCAGTTTCCTTCAACAGGGGGCGGAATACAATGAGCAGTTCTTC.

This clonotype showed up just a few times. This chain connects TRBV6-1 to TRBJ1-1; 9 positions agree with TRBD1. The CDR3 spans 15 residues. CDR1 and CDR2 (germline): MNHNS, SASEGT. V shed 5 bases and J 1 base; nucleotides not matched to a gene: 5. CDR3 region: CASSPGTGPNTEAFF. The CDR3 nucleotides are TGTGCCAGCAGTCCCGGGACAGGGCCGAACACTGAAGCTTTCTTT.

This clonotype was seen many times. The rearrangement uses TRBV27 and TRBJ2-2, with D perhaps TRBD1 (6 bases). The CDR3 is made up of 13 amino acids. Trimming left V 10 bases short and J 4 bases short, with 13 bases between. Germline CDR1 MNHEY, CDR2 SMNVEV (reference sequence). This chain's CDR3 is CATSGQFTGELFF. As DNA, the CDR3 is TGTGCCACTTCCGGACAGTTCACCGGGGAGCTGTTTTTT.

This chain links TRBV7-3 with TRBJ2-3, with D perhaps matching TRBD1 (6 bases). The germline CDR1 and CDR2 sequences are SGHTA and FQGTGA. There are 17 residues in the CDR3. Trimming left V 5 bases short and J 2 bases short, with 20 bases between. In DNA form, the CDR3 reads TGTGCCAGCAGCCCAAGCCCCCTAAGGGGGATCACAGATACGCAGTATTTT. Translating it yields CASSPSPLRGITDTQYF.

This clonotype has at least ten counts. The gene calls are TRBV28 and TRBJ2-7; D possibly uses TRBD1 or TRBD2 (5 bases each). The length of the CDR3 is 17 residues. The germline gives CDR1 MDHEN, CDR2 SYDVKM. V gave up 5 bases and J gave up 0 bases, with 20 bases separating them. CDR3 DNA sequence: TGTGCCAGCAGTGAATCCGGGGCTCCTATTAGCTCCTACGAGCAGTACTTC. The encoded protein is CASSESGAPISSYEQYF.

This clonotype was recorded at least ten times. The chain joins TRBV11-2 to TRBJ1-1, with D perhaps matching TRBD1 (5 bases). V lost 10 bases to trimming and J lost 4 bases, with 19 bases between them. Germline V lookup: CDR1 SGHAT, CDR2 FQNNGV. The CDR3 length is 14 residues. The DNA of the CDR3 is TGTGCCACCCTGGGGAAGGGGTTGGGCACTGAAGCTTTCTTT. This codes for CATLGKGLGTEAFF.

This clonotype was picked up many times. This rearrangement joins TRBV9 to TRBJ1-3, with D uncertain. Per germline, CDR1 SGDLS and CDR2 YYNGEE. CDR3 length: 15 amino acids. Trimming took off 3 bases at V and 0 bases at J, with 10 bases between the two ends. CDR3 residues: CASSEEVSSGNTIYF. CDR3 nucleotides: TGTGCCAGCAGCGAAGAGGTCAGCTCTGGAAACACCATATATTTT.

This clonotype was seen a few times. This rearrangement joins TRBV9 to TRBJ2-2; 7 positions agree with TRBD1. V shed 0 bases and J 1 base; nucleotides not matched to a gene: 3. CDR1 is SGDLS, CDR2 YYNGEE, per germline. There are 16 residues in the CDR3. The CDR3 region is CASSVETGQNTGELFF. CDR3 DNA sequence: TGTGCCAGCAGCGTAGAGACAGGGCAGAACACCGGGGAGCTGTTTTTT.

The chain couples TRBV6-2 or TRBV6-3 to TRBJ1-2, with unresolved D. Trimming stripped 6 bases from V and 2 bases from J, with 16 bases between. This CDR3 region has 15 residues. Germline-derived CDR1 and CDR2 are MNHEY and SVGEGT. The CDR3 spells CASSDSGYPNYGYTF. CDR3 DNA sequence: TGTGCCAGCAGCGACTCAGGCTATCCGAACTATGGCTACACCTTC.

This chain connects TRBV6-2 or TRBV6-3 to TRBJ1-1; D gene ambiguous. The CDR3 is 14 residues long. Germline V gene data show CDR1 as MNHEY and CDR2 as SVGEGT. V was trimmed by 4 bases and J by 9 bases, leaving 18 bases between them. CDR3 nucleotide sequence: TGTGCCAGCAGTTCCACCGACCCAGGTACCCAAGCTTTCTTT. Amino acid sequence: CASSSTDPGTQAFF.

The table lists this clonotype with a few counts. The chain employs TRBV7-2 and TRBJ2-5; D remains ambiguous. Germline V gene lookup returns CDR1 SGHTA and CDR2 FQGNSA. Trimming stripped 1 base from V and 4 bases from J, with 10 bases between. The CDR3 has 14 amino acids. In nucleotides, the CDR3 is TGTGCCAGCAGCTTAGATGTATCTCTAGAGACCCAGTACTTC. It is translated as CASSLDVSLETQYF. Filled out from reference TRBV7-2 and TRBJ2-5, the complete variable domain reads GAGVSQSPSNKVTEKGKDVELRCDPISGHTALYWYRQSLGQGLEFLIYFQGNSAPDKSGLPSDRFSAERTGGSVSTLTIQRTQQEDSAVYLCASSLDVSLETQYFGPGTRLLVL.

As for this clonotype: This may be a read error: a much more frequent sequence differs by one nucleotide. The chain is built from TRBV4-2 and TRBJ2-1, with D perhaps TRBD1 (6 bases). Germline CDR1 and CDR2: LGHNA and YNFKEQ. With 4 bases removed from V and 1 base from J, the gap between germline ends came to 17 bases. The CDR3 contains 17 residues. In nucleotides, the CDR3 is TGTGCCAGCAGCCGGGGGCCACAAGCGTCTTCCTACAATGAGCAGTTCTTC. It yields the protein CASSRGPQASSYNEQFF.